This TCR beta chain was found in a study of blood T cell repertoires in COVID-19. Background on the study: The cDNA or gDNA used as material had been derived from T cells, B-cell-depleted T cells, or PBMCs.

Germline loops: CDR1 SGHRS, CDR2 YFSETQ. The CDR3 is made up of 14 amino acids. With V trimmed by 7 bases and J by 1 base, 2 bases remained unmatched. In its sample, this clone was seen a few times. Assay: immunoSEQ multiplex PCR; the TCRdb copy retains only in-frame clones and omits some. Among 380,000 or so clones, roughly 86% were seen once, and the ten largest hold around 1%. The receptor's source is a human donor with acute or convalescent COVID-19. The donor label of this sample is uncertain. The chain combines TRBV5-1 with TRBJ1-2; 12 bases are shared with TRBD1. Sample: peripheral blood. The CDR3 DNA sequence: TGCGCCAGCGGGACAGGGGGCGGTAACTATGGCTACACCTTC. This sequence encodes CASGTGGGNYGYTF.